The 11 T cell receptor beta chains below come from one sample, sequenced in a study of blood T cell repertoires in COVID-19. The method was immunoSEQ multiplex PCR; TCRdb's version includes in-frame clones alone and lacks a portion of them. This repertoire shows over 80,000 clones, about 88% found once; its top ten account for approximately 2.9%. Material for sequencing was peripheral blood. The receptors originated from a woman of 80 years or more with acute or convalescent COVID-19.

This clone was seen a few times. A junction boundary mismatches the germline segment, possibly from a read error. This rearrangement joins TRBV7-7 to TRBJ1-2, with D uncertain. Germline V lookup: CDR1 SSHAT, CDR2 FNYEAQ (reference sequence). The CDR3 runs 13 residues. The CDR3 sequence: CASSSISGDGYTF. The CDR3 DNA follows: TGTGCTAGCAGCTCAATAAGCGGTGATGGCTACACCTTC.

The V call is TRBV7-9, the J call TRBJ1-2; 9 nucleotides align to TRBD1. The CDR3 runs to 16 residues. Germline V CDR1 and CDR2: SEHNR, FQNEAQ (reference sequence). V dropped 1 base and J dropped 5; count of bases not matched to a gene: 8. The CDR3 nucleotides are TGTGCCAGCAGCTTAGGGCTAGGACAGGGGACGTATGGCTACACCTTC. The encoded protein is CASSLGLGQGTYGYTF.

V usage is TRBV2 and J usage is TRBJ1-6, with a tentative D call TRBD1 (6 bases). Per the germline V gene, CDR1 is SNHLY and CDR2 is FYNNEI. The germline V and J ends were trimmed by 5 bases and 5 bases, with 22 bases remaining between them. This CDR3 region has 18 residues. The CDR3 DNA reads TGTGCCAGCAGTTCCCAACGGCCCGTGGGGGCCCATAATTCACCCCTCCACTTT. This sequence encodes CASSSQRPVGAHNSPLHF.

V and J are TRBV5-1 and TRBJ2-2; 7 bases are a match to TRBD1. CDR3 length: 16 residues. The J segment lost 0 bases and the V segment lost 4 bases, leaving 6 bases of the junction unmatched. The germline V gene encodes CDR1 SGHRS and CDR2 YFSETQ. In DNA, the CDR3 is TGCGCCAGCAGCCCGACAGGGCCGCCGAACACCGGGGAGCTGTTTTTT. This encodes CASSPTGPPNTGELFF.

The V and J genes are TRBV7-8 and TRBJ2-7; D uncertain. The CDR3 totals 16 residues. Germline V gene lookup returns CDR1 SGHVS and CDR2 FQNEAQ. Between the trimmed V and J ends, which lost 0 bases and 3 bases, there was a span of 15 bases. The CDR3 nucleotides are TGTGCCAGCAGCTTAGCGGCGGAACCTAACTTCTACGAGCAGTACTTC. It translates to CASSLAAEPNFYEQYF. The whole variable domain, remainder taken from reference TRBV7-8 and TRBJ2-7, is GAGVSQSPRYKVAKRGQDVALRCDPISGHVSLFWYQQALGQGPEFLTYFQNEAQLDKSGLPSDRFFAERPEGSVSTLKIQRTQQEDSAVYLCASSLAAEPNFYEQYFGPGTRLTVT.

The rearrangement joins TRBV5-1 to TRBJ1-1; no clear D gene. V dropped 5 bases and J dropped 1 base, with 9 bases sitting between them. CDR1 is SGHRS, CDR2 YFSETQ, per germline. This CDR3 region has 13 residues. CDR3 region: CASSLPENTEAFF. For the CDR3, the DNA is TGCGCCAGCAGTTTACCAGAGAACACTGAAGCTTTCTTT.

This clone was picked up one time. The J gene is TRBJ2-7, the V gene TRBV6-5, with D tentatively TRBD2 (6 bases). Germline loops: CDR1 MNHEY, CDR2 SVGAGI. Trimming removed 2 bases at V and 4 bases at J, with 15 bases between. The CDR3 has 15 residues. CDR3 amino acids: CASSYRGDDGYEQYF. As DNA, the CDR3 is TGTGCCAGCAGTTACCGCGGGGACGACGGGTACGAGCAGTACTTC.

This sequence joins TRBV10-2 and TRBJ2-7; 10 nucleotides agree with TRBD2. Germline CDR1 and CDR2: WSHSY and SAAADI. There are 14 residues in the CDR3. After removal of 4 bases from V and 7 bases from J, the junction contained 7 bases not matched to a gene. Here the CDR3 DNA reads TGCGCCAGCAGTGCTAGCGGGGGCACCTTGGAGCAGTACTTC. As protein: CASSASGGTLEQYF.

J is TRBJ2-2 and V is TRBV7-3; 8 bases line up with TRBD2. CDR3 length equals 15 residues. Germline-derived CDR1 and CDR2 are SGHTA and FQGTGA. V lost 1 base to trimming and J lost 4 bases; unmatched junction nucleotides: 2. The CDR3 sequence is CASSLSLAGTGELFF. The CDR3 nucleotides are TGTGCCAGCAGCTTAAGTCTAGCGGGCACCGGGGAGCTGTTTTTT.

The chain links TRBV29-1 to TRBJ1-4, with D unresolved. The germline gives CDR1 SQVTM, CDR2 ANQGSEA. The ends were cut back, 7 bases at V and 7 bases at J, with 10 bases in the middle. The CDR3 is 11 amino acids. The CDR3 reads CSANSGEKLFF. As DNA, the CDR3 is TGCAGCGCTAACTCAGGTGAAAAACTGTTTTTT.

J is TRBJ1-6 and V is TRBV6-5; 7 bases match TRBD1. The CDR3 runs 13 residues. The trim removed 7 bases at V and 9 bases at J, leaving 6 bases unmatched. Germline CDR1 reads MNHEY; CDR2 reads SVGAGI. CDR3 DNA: TGTGCCAGCATGGGACAGCGAGGTTCACCCCTCCACTTT. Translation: CASMGQRGSPLHF.